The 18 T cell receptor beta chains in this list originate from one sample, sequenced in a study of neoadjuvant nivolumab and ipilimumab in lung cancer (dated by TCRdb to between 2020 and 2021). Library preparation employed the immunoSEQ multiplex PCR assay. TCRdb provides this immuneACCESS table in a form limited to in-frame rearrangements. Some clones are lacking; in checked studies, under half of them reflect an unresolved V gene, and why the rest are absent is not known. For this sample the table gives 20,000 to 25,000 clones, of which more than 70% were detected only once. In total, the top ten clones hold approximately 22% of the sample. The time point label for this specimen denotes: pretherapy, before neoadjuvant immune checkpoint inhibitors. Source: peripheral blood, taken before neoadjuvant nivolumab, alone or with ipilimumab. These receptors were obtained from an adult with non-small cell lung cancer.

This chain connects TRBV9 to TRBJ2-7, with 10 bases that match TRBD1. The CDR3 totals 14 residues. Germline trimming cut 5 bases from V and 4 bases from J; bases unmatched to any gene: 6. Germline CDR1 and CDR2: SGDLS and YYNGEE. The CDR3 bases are TGTGCCAGCAGTTACGGGACAGGGGCTTACGAGCAGTACTTC. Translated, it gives CASSYGTGAYEQYF.

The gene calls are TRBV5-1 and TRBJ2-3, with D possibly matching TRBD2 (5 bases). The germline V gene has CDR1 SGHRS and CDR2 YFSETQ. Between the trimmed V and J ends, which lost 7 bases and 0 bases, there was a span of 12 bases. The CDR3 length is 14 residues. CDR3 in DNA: TGCGCCAGCTTAGCGAATCCAAGCACAGATACGCAGTATTTT. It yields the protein CASLANPSTDTQYF.

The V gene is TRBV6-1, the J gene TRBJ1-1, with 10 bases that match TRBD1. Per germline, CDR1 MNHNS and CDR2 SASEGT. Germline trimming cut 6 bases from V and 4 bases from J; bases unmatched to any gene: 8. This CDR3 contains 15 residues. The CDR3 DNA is TGTGCCAGCAGGAGGGGACAGGGGACAGTCACTGAAGCTTTCTTT. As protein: CASRRGQGTVTEAFF.

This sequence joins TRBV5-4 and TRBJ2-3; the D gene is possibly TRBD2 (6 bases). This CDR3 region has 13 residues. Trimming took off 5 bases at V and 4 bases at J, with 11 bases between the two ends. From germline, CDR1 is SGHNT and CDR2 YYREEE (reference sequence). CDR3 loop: CASSTGAPDTQYF. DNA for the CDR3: TGTGCCAGCAGTACGGGAGCCCCAGATACGCAGTATTTT.

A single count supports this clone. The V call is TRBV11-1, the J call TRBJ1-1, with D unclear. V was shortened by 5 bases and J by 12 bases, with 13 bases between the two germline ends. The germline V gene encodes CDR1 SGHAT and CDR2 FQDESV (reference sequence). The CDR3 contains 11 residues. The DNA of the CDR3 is TGTGCCAGCAGCCCCGGGGTTGGAACTTTCTTT. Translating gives CASSPGVGTFF.

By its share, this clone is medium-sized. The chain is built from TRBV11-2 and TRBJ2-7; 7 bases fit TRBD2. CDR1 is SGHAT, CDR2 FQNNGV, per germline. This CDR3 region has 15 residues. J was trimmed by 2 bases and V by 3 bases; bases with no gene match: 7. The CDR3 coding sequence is TGTGCCAGCAGCTTTAAAGCGGGAAAAACCTACGAGCAGTACTTC. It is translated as CASSFKAGKTYEQYF.

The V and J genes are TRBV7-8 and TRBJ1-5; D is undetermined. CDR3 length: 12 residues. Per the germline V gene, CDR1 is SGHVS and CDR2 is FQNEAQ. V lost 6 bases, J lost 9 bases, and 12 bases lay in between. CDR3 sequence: CASSLASPPQHF. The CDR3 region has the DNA TGTGCCAGCAGTTTGGCCTCGCCGCCCCAGCATTTT.

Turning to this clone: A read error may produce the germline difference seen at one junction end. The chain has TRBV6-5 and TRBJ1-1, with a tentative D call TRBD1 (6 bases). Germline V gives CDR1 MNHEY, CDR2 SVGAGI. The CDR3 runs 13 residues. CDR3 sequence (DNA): TGTGCCAGCAGCGAAAGGTTGGGGAAACAGGGAGAATTT. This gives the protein CASSERLGKQGEF.

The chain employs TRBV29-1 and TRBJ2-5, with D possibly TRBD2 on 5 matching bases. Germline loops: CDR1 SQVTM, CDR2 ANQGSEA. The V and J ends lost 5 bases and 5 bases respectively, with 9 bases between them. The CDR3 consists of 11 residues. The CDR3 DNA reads TGCAGCGTTAGACGAGGGGAGACCCAGTACTTC. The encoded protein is CSVRRGETQYF. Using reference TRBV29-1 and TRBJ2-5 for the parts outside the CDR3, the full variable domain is SAVISQKPSRDICQRGTSLTIQCQVDSQVTMMFWYRQQPGQSLTLIATANQGSEATYESGFVIDKFPISRPNLTFSTLTVSNMSPEDSSIYLCSVRRGETQYFGPGTRLLVL.

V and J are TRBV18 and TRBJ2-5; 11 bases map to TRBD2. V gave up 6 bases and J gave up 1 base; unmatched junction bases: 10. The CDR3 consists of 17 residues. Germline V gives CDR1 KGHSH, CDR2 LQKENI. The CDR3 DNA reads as TGTGCCAGCTCGGCTGGACGAGGGACTAGCGGCCAAGAGACCCAGTACTTC. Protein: CASSAGRGTSGQETQYF.

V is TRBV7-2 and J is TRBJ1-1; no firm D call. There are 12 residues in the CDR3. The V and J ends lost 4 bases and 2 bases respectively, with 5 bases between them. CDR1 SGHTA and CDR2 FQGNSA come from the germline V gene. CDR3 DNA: TGTGCCAGCAGCTCCTATAACACTGAAGCTTTCTTT. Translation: CASSSYNTEAFF.

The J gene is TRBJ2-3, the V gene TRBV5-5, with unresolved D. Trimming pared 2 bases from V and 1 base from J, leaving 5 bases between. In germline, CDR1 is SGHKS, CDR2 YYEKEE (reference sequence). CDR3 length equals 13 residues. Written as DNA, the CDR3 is TGTGCCAGCAGCTTCAAGGGCACAGATACGCAGTATTTT. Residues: CASSFKGTDTQYF.

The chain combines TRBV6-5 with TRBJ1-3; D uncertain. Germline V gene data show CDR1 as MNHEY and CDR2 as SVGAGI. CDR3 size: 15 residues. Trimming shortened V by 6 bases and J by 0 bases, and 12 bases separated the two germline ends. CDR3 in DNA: TGTGCCAGCAGACCCGGACGGACCTCTGGAAACACCATATATTTT. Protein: CASRPGRTSGNTIYF.

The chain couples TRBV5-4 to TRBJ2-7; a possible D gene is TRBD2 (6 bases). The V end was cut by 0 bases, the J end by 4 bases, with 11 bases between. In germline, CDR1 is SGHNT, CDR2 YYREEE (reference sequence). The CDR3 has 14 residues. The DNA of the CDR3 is TGTGCCAGCAGCTTGGGCTTGGGGGGTTACGAGCAGTACTTC. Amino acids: CASSLGLGGYEQYF.

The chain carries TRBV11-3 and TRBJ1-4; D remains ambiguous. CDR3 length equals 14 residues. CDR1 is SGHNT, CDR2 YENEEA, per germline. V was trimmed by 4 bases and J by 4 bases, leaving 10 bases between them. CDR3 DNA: TGTGCCAGCAGCTCCGGACCTAATAATGAAAAACTGTTTTTT. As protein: CASSSGPNNEKLFF.

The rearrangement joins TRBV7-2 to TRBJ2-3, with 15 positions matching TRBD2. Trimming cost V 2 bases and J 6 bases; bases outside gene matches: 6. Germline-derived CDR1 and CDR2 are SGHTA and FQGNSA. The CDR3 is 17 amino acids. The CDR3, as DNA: TGTGCCAGCAGCTTATCCGGGACTAGCGGGAGGTATGATACGCAGTATTTT. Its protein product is CASSLSGTSGRYDTQYF.

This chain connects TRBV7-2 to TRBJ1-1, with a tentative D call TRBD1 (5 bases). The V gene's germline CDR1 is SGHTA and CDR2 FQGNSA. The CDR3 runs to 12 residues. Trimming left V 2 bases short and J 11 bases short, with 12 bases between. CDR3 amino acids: CASSLMTPGAFF. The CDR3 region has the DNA TGTGCCAGCAGCTTAATGACTCCAGGGGCTTTCTTT. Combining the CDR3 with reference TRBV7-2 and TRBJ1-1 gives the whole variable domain GAGVSQSPSNKVTEKGKDVELRCDPISGHTALYWYRQSLGQGLEFLIYFQGNSAPDKSGLPSDRFSAERTGGSVSTLTIQRTQQEDSAVYLCASSLMTPGAFFGQGTRLTVV.

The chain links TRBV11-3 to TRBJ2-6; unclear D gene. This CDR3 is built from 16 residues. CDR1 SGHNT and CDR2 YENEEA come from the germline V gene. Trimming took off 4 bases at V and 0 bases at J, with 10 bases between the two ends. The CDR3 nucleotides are TGTGCCAGCAGCTCTGAGAGTCACTCTGGGGCCAACGTCCTGACTTTC. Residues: CASSSESHSGANVLTF.